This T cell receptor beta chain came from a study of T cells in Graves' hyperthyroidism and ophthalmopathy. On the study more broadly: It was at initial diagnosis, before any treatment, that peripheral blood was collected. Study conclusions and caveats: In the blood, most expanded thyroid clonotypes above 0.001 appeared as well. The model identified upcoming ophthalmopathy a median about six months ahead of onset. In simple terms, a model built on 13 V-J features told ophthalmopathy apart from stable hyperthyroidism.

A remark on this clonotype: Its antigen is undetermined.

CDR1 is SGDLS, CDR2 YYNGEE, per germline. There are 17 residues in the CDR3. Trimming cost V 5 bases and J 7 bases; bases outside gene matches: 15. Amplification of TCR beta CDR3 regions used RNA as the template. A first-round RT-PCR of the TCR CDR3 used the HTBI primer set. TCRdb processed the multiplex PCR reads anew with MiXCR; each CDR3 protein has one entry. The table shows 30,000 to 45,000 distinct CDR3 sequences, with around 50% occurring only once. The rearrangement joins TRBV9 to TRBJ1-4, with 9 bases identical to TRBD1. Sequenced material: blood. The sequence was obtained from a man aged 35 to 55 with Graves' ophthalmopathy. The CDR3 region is CASSGRDRAKDTEKLFF. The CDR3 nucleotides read TGTGCCAGCAGTGGCCGGGACAGGGCTAAAGACACTGAAAAACTGTTTTTT. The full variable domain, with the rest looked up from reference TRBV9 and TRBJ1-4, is DSGVTQTPKHLITATGQRVTLRCSPRSGDLSVYWYQQSLDQGLQFLIQYYNGEERAKGNILERFSAQQFPDLHSELNLSSLELGDSALYFCASSGRDRAKDTEKLFFGSGTQLSVL.